A selection of T cell receptor beta chains follows, all from one sample in a study of cytomegalovirus exposure and HLA in healthy donors. Repertoires were generated with immunoSEQ multiplex PCR, while TCRdb's copy carries only in-frame clones and drops some. Altogether about 160,000 clones are present, about 90% being singletons, with the ten largest covering approximately 2.9%. Sequencing used PBMCs. The receptors stem from a young woman in good health and CMV-seropositive. Both conserved end residues are part of each CDR3. D genes are given only for firm matches. Some rows mark clone size as missing; the rest say once, few, many or name a class of expanded clone.

j_call,d_call,clone_size,v_call,cdr3_aa,cdr3_nt
TRBJ2-2,TRBD2,NA,TRBV25-1,CASSALAGEYTGELFF,TGTGCCAGCAGTGCTTTAGCGGGAGAGTACACCGGGGAGCTGTTTTTT
TRBJ2-2,TRBD2,NA,TRBV5-1,CAAGLAGNTGELFF,TGCGCCGCAGGACTAGCGGGGAACACCGGGGAGCTGTTTTTT
TRBJ1-3,NA,NA,TRBV27,CASSLGGSGNTIYF,TGTGCCAGCAGTTTAGGAGGTTCTGGAAACACCATATATTTT
TRBJ1-1,TRBD1,NA,TRBV27,CASSLRRTGFPSNTEAFF,TGTGCCAGCAGTTTACGTCGGACAGGGTTTCCATCGAACACTGAAGCTTTCTTT
TRBJ1-4,TRBD1,NA,TRBV5-1,CASSFGTGDEKLFF,TGCGCCAGCAGCTTTGGGACAGGGGATGAAAAACTGTTTTTT
TRBJ2-1,TRBD2,NA,TRBV7-2,CASSRRSGRMAYNEQFF,TGTGCCAGCAGCAGGCGTAGCGGGAGGATGGCCTACAATGAGCAGTTCTTC
TRBJ2-2,TRBD1,NA,TRBV2,CASRLTGGSGELFF,TGTGCCAGCAGGCTCACAGGGGGTTCCGGGGAGCTGTTTTTT
TRBJ2-3,TRBD1,NA,TRBV5-1,CASSSQGAPVDTQYF,TGCGCCAGCAGCTCACAGGGGGCCCCCGTGGATACGCAGTATTTT
TRBJ1-2,TRBD1,NA,TRBV28,CASRTPGQGGYGYTF,TGTGCCAGCAGGACTCCCGGACAGGGAGGATATGGCTACACCTTC
TRBJ1-2,NA,NA,TRBV15,CATSVRTGSGYTF,TGTGCCACCAGCGTTCGAACAGGGTCTGGCTACACCTTC
TRBJ1-2,NA,NA,TRBV7-2,CASSALVRGYTF,TGTGCCAGCAGCGCGCTCGTGCGGGGCTACACCTTC
TRBJ2-3,NA,NA,TRBV30,CAWERWGQPRKRFQRTDTQYF,TGTGCCTGGGAGCGCTGGGGGCAGCCTAGGAAACGTTTTCAACGCACAGATACGCAGTATTTT
TRBJ2-7,NA,NA,TRBV7-9,CASSLRPGEQYF,TGTGCCAGCAGCTTGCGGCCAGGGGAGCAGTACTTC
TRBJ2-1,TRBD2,NA,TRBV5-4,CASSSGLAGNEQFF,TGTGCCAGCAGCTCCGGACTAGCGGGAAATGAGCAGTTCTTC
TRBJ1-2,TRBD1,NA,TRBV4-1,CASSQSRGQGFVKDYGYTF,TGCGCCAGCAGCCAATCAAGGGGACAGGGGTTTGTGAAGGACTATGGCTACACCTTC
TRBJ2-7,NA,once,TRBV7-2,CASSFGQHIHLIYEQYF,TGTGCCAGCAGCTTCGGACAGCACATCCACTTAATCTACGAGCAGTACTTC
TRBJ1-1,NA,once,TRBV29-1,CSVDTGVNTEAFF,TGCAGCGTTGACACAGGTGTGAACACTGAAGCTTTCTTT
TRBJ2-1,TRBD2,once,TRBV4-2,CASSQAGGPSEQFF,TGTGCCAGCAGCCAAGCGGGGGGGCCGTCTGAGCAGTTCTTC
TRBJ1-2,NA,once,TRBV18,CASSPRETGTGGYTF,TGTGCCAGCTCACCAAGGGAGACAGGAACTGGAGGCTACACCTTC
TRBJ2-1,TRBD1,NA,TRBV14,CASSHRDRGIHNEQFF,TGTGCCAGCAGCCACCGGGACAGGGGGATTCACAATGAGCAGTTCTTC
TRBJ1-3,NA,NA,TRBV30,CAWSVHLGAGNTIYF,TGTGCCTGGAGTGTACACCTTGGAGCTGGAAACACCATATATTTT
TRBJ2-6,TRBD1,NA,TRBV9,CASSGQGEESSGANVLTF,TGTGCCAGCAGCGGACAGGGAGAGGAATCCTCTGGGGCCAACGTCCTGACTTTC
TRBJ2-1,NA,NA,TRBV4-1,CASSQERTVGHEQFF,TGCGCCAGCAGCCAAGAACGGACAGTTGGCCATGAGCAGTTCTTC
TRBJ2-5,NA,NA,TRBV7-9,CASIETDKETQYF,TGTGCCAGCATCGAGACAGATAAAGAGACCCAGTACTTC
TRBJ1-6,TRBD1,NA,TRBV18,CASSPGQGRNSPLHF,TGTGCCAGCTCACCAGGACAGGGAAGGAATTCACCCCTCCACTTT
TRBJ1-4,NA,NA,TRBV7-2,CASSLTQGGEKLFF,TGTGCCAGCAGCTTAACACAGGGTGGCGAAAAACTGTTTTTT
TRBJ2-5,TRBD1,NA,TRBV11-3,CASSQQGDFRETQYF,TGTGCCAGCAGCCAACAGGGGGACTTTAGAGAGACCCAGTACTTC
TRBJ1-2,NA,NA,TRBV4-1,CASSLMTNFYYGYTF,TGCGCCAGCAGCCTGATGACAAACTTCTACTATGGCTACACCTTC
TRBJ1-5,NA,few,TRBV15,CATSRRTNQPQHF,TGTGCCACCAGCAGGCGGACAAATCAGCCCCAGCATTTT
TRBJ1-2,NA,NA,TRBV9,CASSVEGENLNYGYTF,TGTGCCAGCAGCGTAGAGGGGGAGAACCTAAACTATGGCTACACCTTC
TRBJ2-2,TRBD2,NA,TRBV7-2,CATGAGPSTGELFF,TGTGCCACCGGAGCGGGGCCGAGCACCGGGGAGCTGTTTTTT
TRBJ2-7,TRBD1,NA,TRBV27,CASSPRTGREQYF,TGTGCCAGCAGCCCTCGGACAGGGCGGGAGCAGTACTTC
TRBJ2-1,NA,NA,TRBV6-1,CASSLSPTGQFF,TGTGCCAGCAGCCTTTCCCCGACAGGGCAGTTCTTC
TRBJ2-7,NA,NA,TRBV7-9,CASSLDNEQYF,TGTGCCAGCAGCTTAGATAACGAGCAGTACTTC
TRBJ2-3,TRBD1,NA,TRBV5-1,CASSRQGASTDTQYF,TGCGCCAGCAGCCGACAGGGGGCTAGCACAGATACGCAGTATTTT
TRBJ1-5,TRBD1,NA,TRBV27,CASSPQGARGQPQHF,TGTGCCAGCAGTCCACAGGGGGCGAGGGGGCAGCCCCAGCATTTT
TRBJ1-1,NA,NA,TRBV28,CAGSITGNTEAFF,TGTGCCGGGAGTATAACGGGGAACACTGAAGCTTTCTTT
TRBJ2-7,NA,once,TRBV5-5,CASSLEQHYEQYF,TGTGCCAGCAGCTTGGAACAGCACTACGAGCAGTACTTC
TRBJ1-2,NA,NA,TRBV5-4,CASSQANYGYTF,TGTGCCAGCAGCCAGGCGAACTATGGCTACACCTTC
TRBJ2-7,TRBD1,once,TRBV6-6,CASSYPKTGGEYEQYF,TGTGCCAGCAGTTACCCTAAGACAGGGGGCGAGTACGAGCAGTACTTC
TRBJ1-2,NA,NA,TRBV7-8,CASSLYREGGNYGYTF,TGTGCCAGCAGCTTATACAGGGAGGGGGGAAACTATGGCTACACCTTC
TRBJ2-1,TRBD2,NA,TRBV4-3,CASSLRTSGSMNEQFF,TGCGCCAGCAGCTTGAGGACTAGCGGGAGCATGAATGAGCAGTTCTTC
TRBJ1-2,NA,NA,TRBV29-1,CSVNTGSPSSYTF,TGCAGCGTAAATACCGGGTCCCCGAGCAGCTACACCTTC
TRBJ2-5,NA,NA,TRBV2,CASSEAIAGNQETQYF,TGTGCCAGCAGTGAAGCAATTGCGGGGAACCAAGAGACCCAGTACTTC
TRBJ2-5,NA,NA,TRBV5-4,CASSINDFEETQYF,TGTGCCAGCAGCATCAACGACTTTGAAGAGACCCAGTACTTC
TRBJ1-2,TRBD1,NA,TRBV19,CASNRGQKAYGYTF,TGTGCCAGTAACAGGGGACAGAAGGCTTATGGCTACACCTTC
TRBJ1-1,NA,NA,TRBV7-2,CASSPQGFEAFF,TGTGCCAGCAGCCCCCAGGGTTTTGAAGCTTTCTTT
TRBJ1-4,NA,NA,TRBV30,CAWSGGPNEKLFF,TGTGCCTGGAGTGGTGGCCCAAATGAAAAACTGTTTTTT
TRBJ1-2,TRBD1,NA,TRBV14,CASSQVGGGAGGYTF,TGTGCCAGCAGCCAAGTAGGAGGGGGCGCCGGTGGCTACACCTTC
TRBJ2-3,TRBD1,NA,TRBV30,CAWSVQGGEAQYF,TGTGCCTGGAGTGTACAGGGGGGAGAGGCGCAGTATTTT
TRBJ2-5,TRBD2,NA,TRBV7-7,CASSPGTSGIQETQYF,TGTGCCAGCAGCCCTGGGACTAGCGGAATCCAAGAGACCCAGTACTTC
TRBJ2-3,NA,NA,TRBV7-2,CASSVDSSDTQYF,TGTGCCAGCAGCGTAGACAGCTCAGATACGCAGTATTTT
TRBJ1-3,TRBD1,NA,TRBV18,CASSEQGILSGNTIYF,TGTGCCAGCTCGGAACAGGGGATTCTCTCTGGAAACACCATATATTTT
TRBJ2-2,TRBD2,NA,TRBV4-1,CASSPGGGASPGELFF,TGCGCCAGCAGCCCTGGCGGGGGGGCATCTCCCGGGGAGCTGTTTTTT